A single sample gave rise to the 27 T cell receptor beta chains below, sequenced in a study of type 1 regulatory T cells. General study results and limits: Compared with non-type 1 regulatory T cells, type 1 regulatory T cells showed a more restricted TCR repertoire.

TCRdb processed the reads anew with MiXCR; each CDR3 protein has one entry. The profile shows 65,000 to 80,000 distinct CDR3 sequences, under 25% of them singletons. No antigen has been identified for these receptors. The source material was cultured type 1 regulatory T (Tr1) cells, either the whole culture or a sorted fraction (not recorded which). These receptors were collected from a human donor in good health.

This chain uses TRBV7-6 with TRBJ2-2; maybe TRBD1 (6 bases). This CDR3 has 15 amino acids. The germline gives CDR1 SGHVS, CDR2 FNYEAQ. V was trimmed by 4 bases and J by 1 base, leaving 10 bases between them. The CDR3 DNA reads as TGTGCCAGCAGCTCTCAGGGGTGGAACACCGGGGAGCTGTTTTTT. This encodes CASSSQGWNTGELFF.

The gene calls are TRBV7-2 and TRBJ2-7; D is possibly TRBD2 (6 bases). The CDR3 loop spans 13 amino acids. V was cut by 4 bases and J by 7 bases, with 14 bases left in between. The germline CDR1 and CDR2 sequences are SGHTA and FQGNSA. CDR3 residues: CASSSRREEEQYF. In DNA form, the CDR3 reads TGTGCCAGCAGCTCTAGGAGGGAGGAAGAGCAGTACTTC.

V gene TRBV2 combines with J gene TRBJ2-3; D might be TRBD2 (6 bases). The length of the CDR3 is 17 residues. In germline, CDR1 is SNHLY, CDR2 FYNNEI. Trimming took off 2 bases at V and 0 bases at J, with 15 bases between the two ends. The CDR3 loop is CASSERGRGASTDTQYF. DNA for the CDR3: TGTGCCAGCAGTGAAAGAGGGCGCGGGGCTAGCACAGATACGCAGTATTTT.

The chain has TRBV28 and TRBJ2-1, with TRBD1 as a possible D gene (6 bases). The CDR3 has 15 residues. Between the trimmed V and J ends, which lost 7 bases and 2 bases, there was a span of 15 bases. The germline V gene has CDR1 MDHEN and CDR2 SYDVKM. The CDR3 bases are TGTGCCAGCACCCAGGGGTCCTTAACCTACAATGAGCAGTTCTTC. This codes for CASTQGSLTYNEQFF.

This clonotype showed up just a few times. The genes are TRBV12-3 or TRBV12-4 and TRBJ1-1; possible D gene TRBD1, 6 bases. The ends were cut back, 5 bases at V and 2 bases at J, with 15 bases in the middle. The CDR3 loop spans 15 amino acids. CDR3 nucleotide sequence: TGTGCCAGCAGTATCGGGACAAATAGAAACACTGAAGCTTTCTTT. Its translation is CASSIGTNRNTEAFF.

The chain joins TRBV5-6 to TRBJ2-3; D not certain. V was clipped by 0 bases and J by 1 base, with 3 bases between them. Germline V gene data show CDR1 as SGHDT and CDR2 as YYEEEE. CDR3 length: 13 amino acids. CDR3 protein: CASSLEGTDTQYF. The CDR3 bases are TGTGCCAGCAGCTTGGAGGGCACAGATACGCAGTATTTT.

This clonotype was seen ten or more times. This chain links TRBV20-1 with TRBJ1-4, with TRBD1 matching 10 bases. J gave up 8 bases and V 5 bases, and 5 bases lay outside the gene matches. The CDR3 extends over 13 amino acids. The germline V gene has CDR1 DFQATT and CDR2 SNEGSKA (reference sequence). The chain's CDR3 is CSASDRGLEKLFF. CDR3 bases: TGCAGTGCTTCCGACAGGGGGCTCGAAAAACTGTTTTTT.

This sequence joins TRBV29-1 and TRBJ1-6; 10 nucleotides match TRBD1. CDR1 is SQVTM and CDR2 is ANQGSEA in the germline V gene. V lost 4 bases and J lost 7; bases outside the gene matches: 7. The CDR3 sequence is 15 residues long. CDR3 region: CSVAVGQGLNSPLHF. CDR3 DNA sequence: TGCAGCGTTGCGGTGGGACAGGGGCTAAATTCACCCCTCCACTTT. The variable domain in full, completed from reference TRBV29-1 and TRBJ1-6, reads SAVISQKPSRDICQRGTSLTIQCQVDSQVTMMFWYRQQPGQSLTLIATANQGSEATYESGFVIDKFPISRPNLTFSTLTVSNMSPEDSSIYLCSVAVGQGLNSPLHFGNGTRLTVT.

The V and J genes are TRBV5-1 and TRBJ2-3, with a possible D match to TRBD2 (5 bases). V lost 3 bases to trimming and J lost 1 base, with 9 bases between them. The CDR3 contains 14 residues. The germline V gene encodes CDR1 SGHRS and CDR2 YFSETQ. In DNA form, the CDR3 reads TGCGCCAGCAGCTCGGAAGCGGGCACAGATACGCAGTATTTT. It encodes CASSSEAGTDTQYF.

This chain links TRBV5-1 with TRBJ1-1, with D maybe TRBD1 (5 bases). Looked up from germline, CDR1 is SGHRS and CDR2 is YFSETQ. The CDR3 spans 16 residues. Trimming took off 3 bases at V and 5 bases at J, with 20 bases between the two ends. This CDR3 is CASSSGRTNDGTEAFF. DNA of the CDR3: TGCGCCAGCAGCTCGGGACGTACGAACGATGGGACTGAAGCTTTCTTT.

This clonotype qualifies as medium-sized. The chain couples TRBV27 to TRBJ2-7; 12 bases agree with TRBD2. CDR1 and CDR2 from the germline V gene are MNHEY and SMNVEV (reference sequence). CDR3 length equals 14 residues. The ends lost 7 bases at V and 3 bases at J; junction bases unmatched: 4. CDR3 amino acids: CASKRTSGVYEQYF. Here the CDR3 DNA reads TGTGCCAGCAAAAGGACTAGCGGGGTCTACGAGCAGTACTTC.

The chain recombines TRBV4-2 with TRBJ2-7; the match to TRBD1 covers 11 bases. CDR3 length equals 14 residues. Germline-derived CDR1 and CDR2 are LGHNA and YNFKEQ. V gave up 0 bases and J gave up 12 bases; unmatched junction bases: 7. Here the CDR3 reads CASSQEPGQGAVYF. The DNA for the CDR3 is TGTGCCAGCAGCCAAGAGCCTGGACAGGGGGCGGTGTACTTC.

This clonotype turned up a few times. The V gene is TRBV20-1, the J gene TRBJ1-2; D possibly corresponds to TRBD1 (5 bases). The V gene lost 0 bases and the J gene lost 0 bases, with 14 bases spanning the gap. The germline V gene encodes CDR1 DFQATT and CDR2 SNEGSKA (reference sequence). The CDR3 is 16 amino acids. The CDR3: CSARDITRVSNYGYTF. In DNA, the CDR3 is TGCAGTGCTAGAGATATTACCAGGGTATCTAACTATGGCTACACCTTC.

This clonotype was detected a few times. This chain links TRBV12-3 or TRBV12-4 with TRBJ2-1; a possible D gene is TRBD1 (5 bases). The CDR3 has 11 amino acids. V shed 6 bases and J shed 15 bases, with 15 bases lying between them. CDR3 nucleotide sequence: TGTGCCAGCAGCCAAAGGGGTCGGTGGTTCTTC. It encodes CASSQRGRWFF.

This clonotype was seen ten or more times. The chain is built from TRBV12-3 or TRBV12-4 and TRBJ2-1; 8 bases match TRBD2. The CDR3 has 15 residues. V lost 3 bases, J lost 4 bases, and 5 bases stayed unmatched. CDR3 sequence reads: CASSLGSGKYNEQFF. The CDR3 nucleotides read TGTGCCAGCAGTTTGGGTAGCGGGAAGTACAATGAGCAGTTCTTC.

CDR3 nucleotides: TGTGCCAGCAGTTTAATGGGGCAAGAGACCCAGTACTTC. Its protein is CASSLMGQETQYF. The V gene is TRBV12-3 or TRBV12-4, the J gene TRBJ2-5, with no clear D. V lost 2 bases to trimming and J lost 2 bases, with 6 bases between them. CDR3 size: 13 residues.

A word on this clonotype: Relative to the germline gene, one junction end is altered; a read error may explain this. The gene calls are TRBV4-2 and TRBJ1-2, with no clear D. CDR1 and CDR2 from the germline V gene are LGHNA and YNFKEQ. The CDR3 is 13 amino acids. CDR3 sequence reads: CASRPVPEARLSF. The CDR3 coding sequence is TGTGCCAGCAGACCCGTCCCAGAGGCCCGTCTGTCCTTC.

In this sample, this clonotype turned up a few times. The chain has TRBV5-1 and TRBJ2-5; D perhaps matches TRBD1 (6 bases). The germline V gene encodes CDR1 SGHRS and CDR2 YFSETQ. V was shortened by 4 bases and J by 4 bases, with 14 bases between the two germline ends. The CDR3 loop spans 14 amino acids. CDR3 in amino acids: CASSGQGWGETQYF. The CDR3, as DNA: TGCGCCAGCAGCGGCCAGGGGTGGGGAGAGACCCAGTACTTC.

The chain has TRBV19 and TRBJ2-5; 7 nucleotides agree with TRBD2. The V segment lost 4 bases and the J segment 2 bases; nucleotides outside the gene matches: 4. The CDR3 loop spans 14 amino acids. Per the germline V gene, CDR1 is LNHDA and CDR2 is SQIVND (reference sequence). CDR3 in amino acids: CASSKTSAQETQYF. The DNA for the CDR3 is TGTGCCAGTAGTAAAACTAGCGCGCAAGAGACCCAGTACTTC. The full variable domain, its missing parts supplied by reference TRBV19 and TRBJ2-5, is DGGITQSPKYLFRKEGQNVTLSCEQNLNHDAMYWYRQDPGQGLRLIYYSQIVNDFQKGDIAEGYSVSREKKESFPLTVTSAQKNPTAFYLCASSKTSAQETQYFGPGTRLLVL.

The chain uses TRBV11-3 and TRBJ1-6; no clear D. Trimming took off 5 bases at V and 10 bases at J, with 12 bases between the two ends. The CDR3 runs to 13 residues. Germline CDR1 reads SGHNT; CDR2 reads YENEEA. The CDR3 DNA sequence: TGTGCCAGCAGCCAGAACGAGAGGTCACCCCTCCACTTT. Translated, it gives CASSQNERSPLHF.

The rearrangement joins TRBV5-1 to TRBJ2-1; possible D gene TRBD2, 7 bases. Between the trimmed V and J ends, which lost 6 bases and 9 bases, there was a span of 19 bases. The CDR3 runs 14 residues. CDR1 is SGHRS and CDR2 is YFSETQ in the germline V gene. In DNA, the CDR3 is TGCGCCAGCACCCCGGCCGCGGGGGCTCTTGAGCAGTTCTTC. Translated: CASTPAAGALEQFF.

This clonotype was seen at least ten times. V usage is TRBV6-5 and J usage is TRBJ2-3; tentatively, D is TRBD2 (5 bases). CDR3 length: 14 residues. Per germline, CDR1 MNHEY and CDR2 SVGAGI. V lost 6 bases and J 4 bases, leaving 14 bases between the germline ends. CDR3 loop: CASSRGLAADTQYF. CDR3 in DNA: TGTGCCAGCAGCCGCGGGCTAGCCGCAGATACGCAGTATTTT.

This clonotype was counted a few times. The chain employs TRBV29-1 and TRBJ2-3, with a tentative D call TRBD2 (6 bases). Trimming pared 2 bases from V and 5 bases from J, leaving 11 bases between. The CDR3 covers 13 residues. Germline V gene lookup returns CDR1 SQVTM and CDR2 ANQGSEA. In nucleotides, the CDR3 is TGCAGCGTTGAAACCGGGAGCGTAGATACGCAGTATTTT. Residues: CSVETGSVDTQYF.

By proportion, this clonotype is large. The chain couples TRBV7-3 to TRBJ2-1, with TRBD2 identical over 13 bases. The germline gives CDR1 SGHTA, CDR2 FQGTGA. CDR3 length equals 16 residues. Trimming took 5 bases from V and 9 from J; bases not matched to a gene: 10. The CDR3, as DNA: TGTGCCAGCAGCCCCGGGACTAGCGGGGCTTTGGGTGAGCAGTTCTTC. This sequence encodes CASSPGTSGALGEQFF.

Only a few counts were recorded for this clonotype. This chain joins TRBV5-1 and TRBJ2-5; D is perhaps TRBD2 (6 bases). This CDR3 comprises 14 residues. Germline CDR1 SGHRS, CDR2 YFSETQ. The V and J ends lost 4 bases and 5 bases respectively, with 15 bases between them. Here the CDR3 reads CASSHFQEGETQYF. The CDR3 nucleotides read TGCGCCAGCAGCCACTTCCAGGAGGGGGAGACCCAGTACTTC.

This clonotype was seen only once. This rearrangement joins TRBV4-2 to TRBJ2-5; D uncertain. Germline V CDR1 and CDR2: LGHNA, YNFKEQ. V was shortened by 0 bases and J by 4 bases, with 9 bases between the two germline ends. CDR3 length: 14 amino acids. Here the CDR3 DNA reads TGTGCCAGCAGCCAAGATATGGGCAGAGAGACCCAGTACTTC. It codes for CASSQDMGRETQYF.

The V and J genes are TRBV5-1 and TRBJ2-3; 7 bases align to TRBD2. With V trimmed by 4 bases and J by 6 bases, 11 bases remained unmatched. The germline V gene has CDR1 SGHRS and CDR2 YFSETQ. The CDR3 covers 15 residues. The DNA of the CDR3 is TGCGCCAGCAGCCCCAACCCTGGACTAGTTGATACGCAGTATTTT. Its protein product is CASSPNPGLVDTQYF. Variable domain in full (rest from reference TRBV5-1 and TRBJ2-3): KAGVTQTPRYLIKTRGQQVTLSCSPISGHRSVSWYQQTPGQGLQFLFEYFSETQRNKGNFPGRFSGRQFSNSRSEMNVSTLELGDSALYLCASSPNPGLVDTQYFGPGTRLTVL.